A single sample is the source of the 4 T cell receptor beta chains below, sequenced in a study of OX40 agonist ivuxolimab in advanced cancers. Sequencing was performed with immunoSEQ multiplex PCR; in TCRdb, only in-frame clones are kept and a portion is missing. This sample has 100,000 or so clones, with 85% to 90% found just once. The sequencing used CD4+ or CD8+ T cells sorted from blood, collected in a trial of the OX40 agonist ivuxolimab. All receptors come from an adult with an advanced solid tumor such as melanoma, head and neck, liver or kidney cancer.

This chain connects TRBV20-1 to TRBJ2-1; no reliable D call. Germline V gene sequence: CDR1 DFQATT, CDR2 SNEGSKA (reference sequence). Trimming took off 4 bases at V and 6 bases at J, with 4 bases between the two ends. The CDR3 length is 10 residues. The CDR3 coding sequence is TGCAGTGCTACGACCAATGAGCAGTTCTTC. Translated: CSATTNEQFF.

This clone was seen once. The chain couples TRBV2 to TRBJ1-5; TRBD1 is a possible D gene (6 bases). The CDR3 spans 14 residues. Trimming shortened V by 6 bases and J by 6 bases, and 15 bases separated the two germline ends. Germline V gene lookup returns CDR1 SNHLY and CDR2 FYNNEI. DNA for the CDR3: TGTGCCAGCAGAGGACCAGGGGCAGTTCAGCCCCAGCATTTT. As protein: CASRGPGAVQPQHF.

In nucleotides, the CDR3 is TGTGCCAGCAGTGAAGCAACGGACAGGCAGTATCAGCCCCAGCATTTT. This encodes CASSEATDRQYQPQHF. V gene TRBV6-1 combines with J gene TRBJ1-5; 7 nucleotides line up with TRBD1. This CDR3 has 16 amino acids. CDR1 is MNHNS, CDR2 SASEGT, per germline. J was trimmed by 5 bases and V by 0 bases; bases with no gene match: 7.

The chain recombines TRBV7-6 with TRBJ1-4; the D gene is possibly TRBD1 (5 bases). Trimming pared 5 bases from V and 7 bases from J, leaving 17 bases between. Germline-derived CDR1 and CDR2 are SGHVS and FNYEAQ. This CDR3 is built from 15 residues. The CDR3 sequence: CASSIGTGRGEKLFF. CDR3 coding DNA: TGTGCCAGCAGCATCGGGACCGGTCGAGGTGAAAAACTGTTTTTT.